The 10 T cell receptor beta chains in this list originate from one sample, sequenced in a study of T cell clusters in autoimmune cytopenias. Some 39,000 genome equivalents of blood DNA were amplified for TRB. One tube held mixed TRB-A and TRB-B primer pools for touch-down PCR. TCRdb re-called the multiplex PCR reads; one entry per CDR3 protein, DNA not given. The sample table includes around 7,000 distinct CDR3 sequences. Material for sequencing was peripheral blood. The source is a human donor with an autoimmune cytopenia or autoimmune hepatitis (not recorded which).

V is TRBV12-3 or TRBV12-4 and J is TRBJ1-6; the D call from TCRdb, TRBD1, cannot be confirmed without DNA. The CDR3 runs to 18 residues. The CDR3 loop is CASMAGQGMSSYNSPLHF.

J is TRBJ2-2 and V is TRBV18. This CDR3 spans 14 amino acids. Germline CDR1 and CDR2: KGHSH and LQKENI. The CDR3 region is CASSPRANTGELFF. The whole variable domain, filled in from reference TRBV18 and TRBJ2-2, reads NAGVMQNPRHLVRRRGQEARLRCSPMKGHSHVYWYRQLPEEGLKFMVYLQKENIIDESGMPKERFSAEFPKEGPSILRIQQVVRGDSAAYFCASSPRANTGELFFGEGSRLTVL.

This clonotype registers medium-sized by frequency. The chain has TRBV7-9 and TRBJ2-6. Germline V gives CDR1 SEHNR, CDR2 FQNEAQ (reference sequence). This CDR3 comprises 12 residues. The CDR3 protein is CASTDGANVLTF.

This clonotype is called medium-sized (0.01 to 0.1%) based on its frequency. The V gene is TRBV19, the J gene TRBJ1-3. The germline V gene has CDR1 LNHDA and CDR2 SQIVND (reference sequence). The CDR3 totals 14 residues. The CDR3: CASIGVSAGNTIYF.

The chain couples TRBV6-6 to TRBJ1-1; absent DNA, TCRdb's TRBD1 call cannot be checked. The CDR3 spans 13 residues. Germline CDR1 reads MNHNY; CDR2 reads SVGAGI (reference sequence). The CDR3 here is CASSFTGLDPAFF.

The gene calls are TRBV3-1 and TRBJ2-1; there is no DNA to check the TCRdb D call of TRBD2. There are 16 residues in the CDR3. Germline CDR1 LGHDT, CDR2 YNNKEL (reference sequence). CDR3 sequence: CASSQTGLAVYNEQFF.

The CDR3 loop is CASSYSTRTEAFF. The chain combines TRBV6-6 with TRBJ1-1. The CDR3 spans 13 residues. Germline CDR1 MNHNY, CDR2 SVGAGI (reference sequence).

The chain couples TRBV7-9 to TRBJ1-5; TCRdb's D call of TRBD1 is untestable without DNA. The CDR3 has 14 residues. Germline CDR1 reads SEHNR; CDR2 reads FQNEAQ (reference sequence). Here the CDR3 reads CASSHDSKHQPQHF.

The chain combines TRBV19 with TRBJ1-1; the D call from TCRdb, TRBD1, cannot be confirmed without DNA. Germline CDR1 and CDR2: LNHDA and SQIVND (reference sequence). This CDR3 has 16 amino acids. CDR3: CASSHPWGQGNTEAFF.

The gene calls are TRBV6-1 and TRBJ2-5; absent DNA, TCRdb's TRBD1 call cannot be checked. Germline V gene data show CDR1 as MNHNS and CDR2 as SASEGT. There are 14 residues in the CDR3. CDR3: CASKAGGVQETQYF.